This entry features one T cell receptor (beta chain) sequence. There is no known antigen for this receptor. The sample comes from a study of human CD8 memory T cell subsets (dated by TCRdb to the early 2020s). Turning to the overall study: To assess clonal relationships, the TCRbeta repertoires of stem-like (TSTEM), progenitor exhausted-like (TPEX) and effector memory CD8+ T cell subsets were compared. Over 5 donors each provided TSTEM, TPEX and effector memory subsets, from which TCRbeta repertoires were obtained. The investigation overall reported the following: Greater repertoire diversity in TSTEM than in TPEX subsets was suggested by Chao1 estimates, potentially reflecting a broader range of specificities. The stem-like TSTEM and TPEX subsets each shared clonotypes with effector memory cells, but the TSTEM and TPEX repertoires had minimal overlap with each other, suggesting distinct antigen spectra. Only TCRbeta chains were sequenced, and repertoire comparisons were based on several donors, with testing performed by paired t-tests and Bonferroni correction. TSTEM and TPEX subsets showed similarly high normalized Shannon-Wiener diversity, whereas effector memory subsets were comparatively less diverse.

From the cysteine through the phenylalanine, the CDR3 covers 16 amino acids. The entry carries no DNA sequence. From the germline V gene (reference sequence), CDR1 is SEHNR and CDR2 is FQNEAQ. Density gradient separation was used to isolate peripheral blood mononuclear cells from healthy donor buffy coats. In the study, negative magnetic separation with EasySep or MojoSort CD8+ T cell isolation kits was used to enrich total CD8+ T cells. An RNeasy Mini Kit was used to extract total RNA from duplicate vials of around 140,000 sorted CD8+ T cells per subset. PBMCs were used either fresh or after being cryopreserved in fetal bovine serum containing around 9.4% DMSO. Fluorescence-activated cell sorting on a FACSAria III was used to sort CD8+ T cell subsets to purity. A Human TCR Profiling Kit was used to prepare UMI-labeled 5' RACE TCRbeta libraries. Every TCRbeta library was prepared in parallel with an identical number of PCR cycles. Processing in the source paper ran as follows. Between roughly 3,000 and 18,000 functional CDR3beta clonotypes were contained in each TCRbeta library. MIGEC 1.2.9 handled UMI extraction and consensus assembly, with a minimum of three reads required per UMI. MiXCR 3.0.3 was used to extract in-frame CDR3beta repertoires. Each sample was downsampled to 42,000 randomly selected UMIs before diversity metrics were computed in VDJtools 1.2.1. For each sample pair, the repertoire overlap metrics D, R and F2 were calculated in VDJtools using the top 3,000 clones. TCRdb reprocessed the public reads and reports one entry per CDR3 protein sequence, without DNA. The V and J calls were not made by the authors but by TCRdb's processing. This sample's records show approximately 6,700 distinct CDR3 sequences. The ten top clones hold around 21% of the sample.

Sequenced sample: CD8+ T cells from PBMCs. This sequence was found in a human donor in good health. This chain joins TRBV7-9 to TRBJ2-5; TCRdb proposes TRBD1, but this gene call is untestable without DNA. The CDR3 sequence is CASSLEGGSGQETQYF. The reference TRBV7-9 and TRBJ2-5 proteins fill in what lies around the CDR3, so the full variable domain reads DTGVSQNPRHKITKRGQNVTFRCDPISEHNRLYWYRQTLGQGPEFLTYFQNEAQLEKSRLLSDRFSAERPKGSFSTLEIQRTEQGDSAMYLCASSLEGGSGQETQYFGPGTRLLVL.